This is a list of T cell receptor beta chains from one sample in a study of a mutant IDH1 vaccine in newly diagnosed glioma. These receptors' antigens are unknown. Method: immunoSEQ multiplex PCR; TCRdb's copy keeps in-frame clones and lacks some. The sample carries roughly 38,000 clones, around 74% recorded once. Here the sequenced sample was PBMCs, taken from a glioma patient whose treatment included an IDH1 peptide vaccine. These receptors came from a man in his fifties with glioma. Each CDR3 is given with its conserved first and last residue. A D gene is named only where the DNA matches it firmly. Where a row states a size, it is once, few, many or the class of an expanded clone; other rows omit it.

d_gene,j_gene,v_gene,abundance,CDR3nt,CDR3aa
TRBD1,TRBJ2-5,TRBV4-1,.,TGCGCCAGCAGCCAAGATGACCCCAGCACCAGGGGGCTGAGGGAGACCCAGTACTTC,CASSQDDPSTRGLRETQYF
.,TRBJ2-2,TRBV30,.,TGTGCCTGGAGTACCGGGGAGCTGTTTTTT,CAWSTGELFF
TRBD1,TRBJ1-4,TRBV6-1,once,TGTGCCAGCACTTTAGGGACAGCCGTTTATGAAAAACTGTTTTTT,CASTLGTAVYEKLFF
.,TRBJ2-3,TRBV10-3,.,TGTGCCATCAGGCTCGATCTATCAACAGATACGCAGTATTTT,CAIRLDLSTDTQYF
.,TRBJ1-3,TRBV7-2,.,TGTGCCAGCAGCTTGGGAAGGTCTGGAAACACCATATATTTT,CASSLGRSGNTIYF
.,TRBJ1-2,TRBV19,.,TGTGCCAGTAACGCAGGGATGGATGGCTACACCTTC,CASNAGMDGYTF
.,TRBJ1-5,TRBV4-3,.,TGCGCCAGCAGCCAGTCCTTAGGTGGAGGGGGCAATCAGCCCCAGCATTTT,CASSQSLGGGGNQPQHF
.,TRBJ1-1,TRBV18,.,TGTGCCAGTGATCAAGGGGCGGGAACTGAAGCTTTCTTT,CASDQGAGTEAFF
.,TRBJ1-1,TRBV11-2,.,TGTGCCAGCAGCTCCTCAATGAACACTGAAGCTTTCTTT,CASSSSMNTEAFF
.,TRBJ2-1,TRBV4-3,.,TGCGCCAGCAGCCAAGATCGAGAGTCAGAGTACAATGAGCAGTTCTTC,CASSQDRESEYNEQFF
TRBD2,TRBJ2-3,TRBV5-6,.,TGTGCCAGCAGCTCGCGACTAGCGGGGGGGCTTCGCACAGATACGCAGTATTTT,CASSSRLAGGLRTDTQYF
.,TRBJ1-1,TRBV20-1,few,TGCAGTGCAGCCTCTGCCAGGGAAGCTTTCTTT,CSAASAREAFF
TRBD1,TRBJ2-3,TRBV6-6,.,TGTGCCAGCAGACCCCACCGACAGGGGGGCACAGATACGCAGTATTTT,CASRPHRQGGTDTQYF
.,TRBJ2-7,TRBV7-2,few,TGTGCCAGCAGCTTAACGGACAGCGTTTGGTACGAGCAGTACTTC,CASSLTDSVWYEQYF
.,TRBJ1-1,TRBV19,.,TGTGCCAGTAGCAATCGGGGGGCCGAGAACACTGAAGCTTTCTTT,CASSNRGAENTEAFF
.,TRBJ2-6,TRBV19,.,TGTGCCAGTAACGAGGGCCCCTCCCGAGTCCTGACTTTC,CASNEGPSRVLTF
.,TRBJ1-4,TRBV6-1,.,TGTGCCAGCAGTGAAGAGACGGATGAAAAACTGTTTTTT,CASSEETDEKLFF
.,TRBJ1-2,TRBV5-1,.,TGCGCCAGCAGCTTTTCAGGGGATGGCTACACCTTC,CASSFSGDGYTF
.,TRBJ2-5,TRBV2,.,TGTGCCAGCAACCCGACAGTCTCAGAGACCCAGTACTTC,CASNPTVSETQYF
.,TRBJ2-2,TRBV7-6,.,TGTGCCAGCAGCTCCACCGGCGGGGAGCTGTTTTTT,CASSSTGGELFF
TRBD1,TRBJ1-4,TRBV4-3,.,TGCGCCAGCAGCCCCAGTACAGGGGGATGGGAAAAACTGTTTTTT,CASSPSTGGWEKLFF
TRBD1,TRBJ2-1,TRBV14,.,TGTGCCAGCAGCCTCCTAGGGGGGACAGGGGGCCGGAATGAGCAGTTCTTC,CASSLLGGTGGRNEQFF
.,TRBJ2-7,TRBV7-8,.,TGTGCCAGCAGCTTTCCTCGAGACAGGACCTCCTACGAGCAGTACTTC,CASSFPRDRTSYEQYF
.,TRBJ1-3,TRBV19,.,TGTGCCAGTAGTATCGCTAAGGCCGGCTCTGGAAACACCATATATTTT,CASSIAKAGSGNTIYF
TRBD2,TRBJ2-3,TRBV6-5,.,TGTGCCAGCTCCGGGGGGAGTACGCAGTATTTT,CASSGGSTQYF
.,TRBJ2-1,TRBV5-1,.,TGCGCCAGCAGCTTGGGGATAAGGAGCTACAATGAGCAGTTCTTC,CASSLGIRSYNEQFF
TRBD2,TRBJ2-7,TRBV27,few,TGTGCCAGCAGTTACGGGGGGGCAACCTACGAGCAGTACTTC,CASSYGGATYEQYF
.,TRBJ1-2,TRBV2,.,TGTGCCAGCAGTGCGACTAGTCCGGCCTATGGCTACACCTTC,CASSATSPAYGYTF
.,TRBJ1-5,TRBV30,.,TGTGCCTGGGGACGGGGAGAACTTAATCAGCCCCAGCATTTT,CAWGRGELNQPQHF
.,TRBJ2-7,TRBV20-1,.,TGCAGTGCTGTCGGGGCCTACGAGCAGTACTTC,CSAVGAYEQYF
.,TRBJ1-1,TRBV18,.,TGTGCCAGCTCACCAGGGCCGTACACTGAAGCTTTCTTT,CASSPGPYTEAFF
.,TRBJ2-5,TRBV29-1,.,TGCAGCGTTGTGTCCCCGCAGACCCAGTACTTC,CSVVSPQTQYF
TRBD1,TRBJ2-7,TRBV30,.,TGTGCCTGGAGTTCGACAGGGACCTCCTACGAGCAGTACTTC,CAWSSTGTSYEQYF
.,TRBJ2-7,TRBV5-1,.,TGCGCCAGCAGCTTGGCCGGGGGGCGGGACGAGCAGTACTTC,CASSLAGGRDEQYF
.,TRBJ2-2,TRBV6-4,.,TGTGCCAGCAGGCAGGGAGAGGCCGGGGAGCTGTTTTTT,CASRQGEAGELFF
TRBD2,TRBJ2-5,TRBV27,.,TGTGCCAGCCGCGGACTAGCGGGAGAGACCCAGTACTTC,CASRGLAGETQYF
TRBD1,TRBJ2-1,TRBV18,.,TGTGCCAGCTCACCACCTGGAGACAGGGCCAGCTCCTACAATGAGCAGTTCTTC,CASSPPGDRASSYNEQFF
.,TRBJ2-2,TRBV4-2,.,TGTGCCAGCAGCCCGGGACTCCCCACCGGGGAGCTGTTTTTT,CASSPGLPTGELFF
TRBD1,TRBJ1-4,TRBV7-9,.,TGTGCCAGCAGCTCCCGGGACAGGGAAGAAAAACTGTTTTTT,CASSSRDREEKLFF
.,TRBJ1-2,TRBV6-6,.,TGTGCCACCTCGGGGGGGACGATGAGGGGCTACACCTTC,CATSGGTMRGYTF
.,TRBJ1-2,TRBV4-3,once,TGCGCCAGCAGCCAAGATTCAGGGACGGACGGCTATGGCTACACCTTC,CASSQDSGTDGYGYTF
.,TRBJ2-1,TRBV30,.,TGTGCCTGGAGTGCCCGCAGGACAGGGGAACTAGCGGTGGGCAATGAGCAGTTCTTC,CAWSARRTGELAVGNEQFF
.,TRBJ2-1,TRBV7-9,.,TGTGCCAGCAGCGTTCGGACAGCCCGAGTTACTTACAATGAGCAGTTCTTC,CASSVRTARVTYNEQFF
.,TRBJ2-5,TRBV7-9,.,TGTGCCAGCAGCTTACAGGTCCTTCAAGAGACCCAGTACTTC,CASSLQVLQETQYF
.,TRBJ2-1,TRBV7-3,.,TGTGCCAGCAGCGAAACCGCGCTCGGTTACCAAAGCAATGAGCAGTTCTTC,CASSETALGYQSNEQFF
.,TRBJ1-5,TRBV6-5,.,TGTGCCAGCAGTTTAAGAGGCCAGCCCCAGCATTTT,CASSLRGQPQHF
.,TRBJ2-5,TRBV9,.,TGTGCCAGCAGCGTAGGGGGCAGGGCCCAAGAGACCCAGTACTTC,CASSVGGRAQETQYF
.,TRBJ2-7,TRBV5-8,once,TGTGCCAGCAGCCGCACGCCAGGGTCCGGCGAGCAGTACTTC,CASSRTPGSGEQYF
TRBD2,TRBJ2-7,TRBV4-2,.,TGTGCCAGCAGCCAAGCAAGGTCAAGCGGGGATTACGAGCAGTACTTC,CASSQARSSGDYEQYF
.,TRBJ1-1,TRBV6-5,few,TGTGCCAGCAGTTCCAGGGGTACTGAAGCTTTCTTT,CASSSRGTEAFF
.,TRBJ1-1,TRBV7-2,few,TGTGCCAGCAGTATGGAGATGAACACTGAAGCTTTCTTT,CASSMEMNTEAFF
TRBD1,TRBJ2-7,TRBV6-6,.,TGTGCCAGCAGTAGTGGGACAGGGCTGTACGAGCAGTACTTC,CASSSGTGLYEQYF
TRBD1,TRBJ2-1,TRBV9,few,TGTGCCAGCAGCCCCGGGACAGCAATAACCTACAATGAGCAGTTCTTC,CASSPGTAITYNEQFF
TRBD1,TRBJ1-6,TRBV19,.,TGTGCCAGTAGTATCCACGACAGGGGCGATTCACCCCTCCACTTT,CASSIHDRGDSPLHF